This T cell receptor (beta chain) was observed in a study of cytomegalovirus exposure and HLA in healthy donors. Study observations and caveats: A later analysis revealed that TCR association rates differed between HLA loci, peaking at DRB1 and bottoming out at HLA-C. An observed cluster of highly shared sequence variants was recorded as a likely sequencing artifact.

Trimming took 8 bases from V and 0 from J; bases not matched to a gene: 7. This CDR3 has 15 amino acids. Germline CDR1 LNHDA, CDR2 SQIVND (reference sequence). This PCR relied on a set of 60 Vbeta primers and 13 Jbeta primers. Here immunoSEQ multiplex PCR was the method, and the copy in TCRdb shows in-frame clones only, minus some. Of about 150,000 clones in the sample, 60% to 85% were seen once. Concerning this clone: The target antigen is unknown.

This rearrangement joins TRBV19 to TRBJ2-1, with 7 positions matching TRBD1. This TCR was recovered from a man in his forties or fifties in good health and CMV-seropositive. The sequencing input was PBMCs. In nucleotides, the CDR3 is TGTGCCAGTTCTTGGACAGGCATCTCCTACAATGAGCAGTTCTTC. It translates to CASSWTGISYNEQFF. The whole variable domain, filled in from reference TRBV19 and TRBJ2-1, reads DGGITQSPKYLFRKEGQNVTLSCEQNLNHDAMYWYRQDPGQGLRLIYYSQIVNDFQKGDIAEGYSVSREKKESFPLTVTSAQKNPTAFYLCASSWTGISYNEQFFGPGTRLTVL.